The clone carrying this T cell receptor (beta chain) has a handful of counts. The data were obtained in a study of T cells in Graves' hyperthyroidism and ophthalmopathy. TCR beta CDR3 regions were amplified from RNA. HTBI primers were used for first-round RT-PCR of the TCR CDR3. TCRdb reanalysed the multiplex PCR reads using MiXCR and keeps one entry per CDR3 protein. The sample holds around 610,000 distinct CDR3 sequences, roughly 14% seen once. The PBMCs had their origin in around 10 ml of fresh peripheral blood. This TCR derives from a woman between 40 and 50 years old with Graves' ophthalmopathy. The specimen sequenced was blood.

The DNA for the CDR3 is TGTGCCAGCAGCGCCAGATCGGACAGCTACGAGCAGTACTTC. It encodes CASSARSDSYEQYF. The chain is built from TRBV9 and TRBJ2-7; weak D call: TRBD1 (6 bases). The CDR3 spans 14 residues. The germline V and J ends were trimmed by 3 bases and 3 bases, with 13 bases remaining between them. Germline CDR1 SGDLS, CDR2 YYNGEE.